These T cell receptor beta chains were read from a single sample in a study of blood T cell repertoires in COVID-19. Clones were sequenced by immunoSEQ multiplex PCR, and TCRdb holds only the in-frame ones, with some missing. The sample shows tens of thousands of clones, roughly 82% of them seen only once. The sequenced sample was peripheral blood. These receptor sequences come from a man in his forties with acute or convalescent COVID-19. Each CDR3 is given with its conserved first and last residue. A D gene is named only where the DNA matches it firmly. The size of a clone is reported for some rows only, either as once, few or many, or as a class for expanded clones.

v_call	j_call	d_call	clone_size	cdr3_nt	cdr3_aa
TRBV18	TRBJ1-5	-	-	TGTGCCAGCTCACCCCAACGGGATCAGCCCCAGCATTTT	CASSPQRDQPQHF
TRBV19	TRBJ2-7	-	-	TGTGCCAGTAGTACGTCGGTTTCCTACGAGCAGTACTTC	CASSTSVSYEQYF
TRBV6-4	TRBJ2-3	-	few	TGTGCCAGCAGTGCCGGGACTAGCACAGATACGCAGTATTTT	CASSAGTSTDTQYF
TRBV5-1	TRBJ1-2	-	large	TGCGCCAGCAGCTTGGCAAGTCCAGGGATCTATGGCTACACCTTC	CASSLASPGIYGYTF
TRBV5-1	TRBJ1-6	-	-	TGCGCCAGCAGCTATTCTGGAGGGGTAGATTCACCCCTCCACTTT	CASSYSGGVDSPLHF
TRBV6-5	TRBJ1-4	-	medium-sized	TGTGCCAGCAGACCGGTACAGACCAAACTGTTTTTT	CASRPVQTKLFF
TRBV24-1	TRBJ2-3	TRBD1	-	TGTGCCACCTCTTCAATGGCCGGGACAGGGGGATACACAGATACGCAGTATTTT	CATSSMAGTGGYTDTQYF
TRBV7-8	TRBJ1-6	-	-	TGTGCCAGCAGCCCGCACAGGGAGGGGAATTCACCCCTCCACTTT	CASSPHREGNSPLHF
TRBV5-1	TRBJ2-6	-	-	TGCGCCAGCAGCTGGTCAGGTAGCTCTGGGGCCAACGTCCTGACTTTC	CASSWSGSSGANVLTF
TRBV9	TRBJ2-1	-	-	TGTGCCAGCAGCGCTGGGGGGAGCTCCTACAATGAGCAGTTCTTC	CASSAGGSSYNEQFF
TRBV7-9	TRBJ2-3	-	-	TGTGCCAGCAGCCAAGGTCAGCGTACGCAGTATTTT	CASSQGQRTQYF
TRBV5-6	TRBJ1-3	-	-	TGTGCCAGCAGCCCGGACAGTTACTCTGGAAACACCATATATTTT	CASSPDSYSGNTIYF
TRBV6-5	TRBJ2-5	TRBD1	-	TGTGCCAGCAGCGCGGGACAGGGACGAGGAGAGACCCAGTACTTC	CASSAGQGRGETQYF
TRBV10-3	TRBJ2-7	-	once	TGTGCCATCAGCCTCCTTTACGAGCAGTACTTC	CAISLLYEQYF
TRBV4-1	TRBJ1-2	-	-	TGCGCCAGCAGCCAAGAGGCAGGACAAGATCTCTATGGCTACACCTTC	CASSQEAGQDLYGYTF
TRBV12-3/TRBV12-4	TRBJ1-2	-	-	TGTGCCAGCAGTTCTACCTGGTCTTACACCTTC	CASSSTWSYTF
TRBV6-5	TRBJ1-3	-	few	TGTGCCAGCAGCCGGGGGAGCTCTGGAAACACCATATATTTT	CASSRGSSGNTIYF
TRBV5-1	TRBJ2-7	TRBD1	few	TGCGCCAGCAGCCAAGCCATTGGGACAGGGGGCAGCGAGCAGTACTTC	CASSQAIGTGGSEQYF
TRBV6-5	TRBJ2-1	TRBD2	-	TGTGCCAGCAGTTACCTAGCGGGGGTCGCCAACAATGAGCAGTTCTTC	CASSYLAGVANNEQFF